These 19 T cell receptor beta chains were all obtained from the same sample, sequenced in a study of human T cells and chemical hapten exposure. One entry per CDR3 protein results from TCRdb running MiXCR on the RACE reads. The data hold 40,000 to 45,000 distinct CDR3 sequences, with 8% to 9% observed a single time. Time point denoted: patch test 2, 6 weeks after DPC sensitization. Noted treatment: therapeutic diphenylcyclopropenone sensitization with weekly scalp DPC. Here the sequenced sample was whole blood, taken in connection with sensitization to the hapten diphenylcyclopropenone (DPC). Receptors originate from a woman aged 40-49 years with alopecia areata. Some clones in this sample may be carry-over from other donors' samples.

The chain is built from TRBV5-1 and TRBJ2-3; 7 nucleotides align to TRBD1. Germline V CDR1 and CDR2: SGHRS, YFSETQ. After removal of 4 bases from V and 2 bases from J, the junction contained 4 bases not matched to a gene. The CDR3 is 14 amino acids. CDR3 nucleotide sequence: TGCGCCAGCAGCACAGGGACAGCCACAGATACGCAGTATTTT. Protein: CASSTGTATDTQYF.

In its sample, this clonotype was seen many times. The V call is TRBV5-1, the J call TRBJ1-1; 7 bases are a match to TRBD1. CDR1 is SGHRS, CDR2 YFSETQ, per germline. This CDR3 is 13 amino acids long. V was pared by 3 bases and J by 4 bases, with 3 bases of the junction left unmatched. The CDR3 sequence is CASSSDRATEAFF. CDR3 DNA sequence: TGCGCCAGCAGCTCTGACAGGGCCACTGAAGCTTTCTTT. Supplemented by reference TRBV5-1 and TRBJ1-1, the full variable domain reads KAGVTQTPRYLIKTRGQQVTLSCSPISGHRSVSWYQQTPGQGLQFLFEYFSETQRNKGNFPGRFSGRQFSNSRSEMNVSTLELGDSALYLCASSSDRATEAFFGQGTRLTVV.

The chain has TRBV7-9 and TRBJ2-1; possibly TRBD2 for D (6 bases). CDR3 size: 15 residues. V was pared by 3 bases and J by 0 bases, with 9 bases between. From germline, CDR1 is SEHNR and CDR2 FQNEAQ (reference sequence). This CDR3 is CASSLRESSYNEQFF. The CDR3, as DNA: TGTGCCAGCAGCTTGCGGGAAAGCTCCTACAATGAGCAGTTCTTC.

The J gene is TRBJ1-5, the V gene TRBV4-1; no reliable D call. This CDR3 spans 13 amino acids. V was cut by 0 bases and J by 6 bases, with 6 bases left in between. Germline V gives CDR1 MGHRA, CDR2 YSYEKL. In DNA form, the CDR3 reads TGCGCCAGCAGCCAAGATCGTATTCAGCCCCAGCATTTT. Amino acids: CASSQDRIQPQHF.

Many counts were recorded for this clonotype. This chain connects TRBV9 to TRBJ2-1; 9 positions match TRBD1. The junction had 5 bases not matched to a gene; V was cut back by 3 bases and J by 4 bases. CDR1 is SGDLS, CDR2 YYNGEE, per germline. There are 15 residues in the CDR3. The CDR3 DNA is TGTGCCAGCAGCGCCCCGACAGGGGGATACAATGAGCAGTTCTTC. Protein product: CASSAPTGGYNEQFF.

With respect to this clonotype: A much larger clone lies one base from this, so it may be a read error. V is TRBV7-8 and J is TRBJ2-2, with a weak D call TRBD1 (6 bases). Trimming stripped 4 bases from V and 4 bases from J, with 19 bases between. CDR1 and CDR2 (germline): SGHVS, FQNEAQ. This CDR3 spans 17 amino acids. The CDR3, as DNA: TGTGCCAGCAGCTCCTGGGGGCAGGGCACGAGCACCGGGGAGCTGTTTTTT. Translated, it gives CASSSWGQGTSTGELFF. Together with reference TRBV7-8 and TRBJ2-2, the CDR3 gives the full variable domain: GAGVSQSPRYKVAKRGQDVALRCDPISGHVSLFWYQQALGQGPEFLTYFQNEAQLDKSGLPSDRFFAERPEGSVSTLKIQRTQQEDSAVYLCASSSWGQGTSTGELFFGEGSRLTVL.

This clonotype was seen more than once but under ten times. The rearrangement uses TRBV28 and TRBJ2-3, with TRBD2 as a possible D gene (6 bases). Germline values: CDR1 MDHEN, CDR2 SYDVKM. V lost 6 bases to trimming and J lost 6 bases, with 16 bases between them. The CDR3 runs to 14 residues. CDR3 amino acids: CASSRDQRADTQYF. CDR3 nucleotides: TGTGCCAGCAGCAGGGATCAGCGGGCGGATACGCAGTATTTT.

The chain recombines TRBV7-9 with TRBJ2-1, with D tentatively TRBD1 or TRBD2 (6 bases each). The germline V and J ends were trimmed by 5 bases and 0 bases, with 14 bases remaining between them. Germline loops: CDR1 SEHNR, CDR2 FQNEAQ (reference sequence). The CDR3 has 16 amino acids. In nucleotides, the CDR3 is TGTGCCAGCAGCCTAAGGGGGAGGAGCTCCTACAATGAGCAGTTCTTC. Translating it yields CASSLRGRSSYNEQFF.

Notes on this clonotype: Sequence at one end of the junction differs from germline and may be a read error. The V and J genes are TRBV13 and TRBJ2-3, with 7 bases aligning to TRBD1. The CDR3 has 17 residues. Germline V gene lookup returns CDR1 PRHDT and CDR2 FYEKMQ (reference sequence). The CDR3 sequence: CASSSLTGTASTGTQYF. CDR3 nucleotide sequence: TGTGCCAGCAGCTCCCTGACCGGGACAGCTAGCACAGGTACGCAGTATTTT. Variable domain in full (rest from reference TRBV13 and TRBJ2-3): AAGVIQSPRHLIKEKRETATLKCYPIPRHDTVYWYQQGPGQDPQFLISFYEKMQSDKGSIPDRFSAQQFSDYHSELNMSSLELGDSALYFCASSSLTGTASTGTQYFGPGTRLTVL.

This clonotype came up a few times. V usage is TRBV5-1 and J usage is TRBJ1-4; TRBD1 might be the D (6 bases). Trimming cost V 0 bases and J 0 bases, with 9 bases left between them. The germline CDR1 and CDR2 sequences are SGHRS and YFSETQ. The CDR3 totals 16 residues. CDR3 sequence: CASSLARGATNEKLFF. Written as DNA, the CDR3 is TGCGCCAGCAGCTTGGCGAGGGGGGCAACTAATGAAAAACTGTTTTTT.

This clonotype was observed at least ten times. This rearrangement joins TRBV12-3 or TRBV12-4 to TRBJ1-2, with 9 positions matching TRBD1. The CDR3 loop spans 14 amino acids. Trimming at V came to 5 bases and at J to 7 bases, leaving 8 bases not matched to a gene. CDR3 coding DNA: TGTGCCAGCAGTGTACAGGGGGCGGCTTCTGGCTACACCTTC. Amino acids: CASSVQGAASGYTF.

The chain employs TRBV7-9 and TRBJ1-2; no definite D call. The germline V and J ends were trimmed by 1 base and 3 bases, with 6 bases remaining between them. This CDR3 is built from 13 residues. Germline lookup yields CDR1 SEHNR and CDR2 FQNEAQ (reference sequence). CDR3 region: CASSLEAYYGYTF. CDR3 DNA sequence: TGTGCCAGCAGCTTAGAAGCGTACTATGGCTACACCTTC.

There are many counts of this clonotype. The V and J genes are TRBV12-3 or TRBV12-4 and TRBJ2-5, with TRBD1 matching 7 bases. The ends lost 6 bases at V and 2 bases at J; junction bases unmatched: 3. The CDR3 runs to 13 residues. CDR3 sequence reads: CASRLTGQETQYF. The CDR3 bases are TGTGCCAGCAGACTGACAGGGCAAGAGACCCAGTACTTC.

This clonotype has ten or more counts. The V gene is TRBV4-2, the J gene TRBJ2-3, with TRBD2 identical over 9 bases. Trimming cost V 4 bases and J 2 bases; bases outside gene matches: 7. The CDR3 length is 16 residues. Per germline, CDR1 LGHNA and CDR2 YNFKEQ. CDR3 sequence (DNA): TGTGCCAGCAGCCCGGGAGCTAGCGGGGTCACAGATACGCAGTATTTT. Amino acid sequence: CASSPGASGVTDTQYF.

This clonotype was seen at least ten times. This chain connects TRBV13 to TRBJ2-7; D is perhaps TRBD2 (5 bases). Germline loops: CDR1 PRHDT, CDR2 FYEKMQ (reference sequence). V was clipped by 3 bases and J by 7 bases, with 22 bases between them. The CDR3 consists of 16 residues. CDR3 protein: CASSLYGLLRSGEQYF. In DNA form, the CDR3 reads TGTGCCAGCAGCTTGTACGGTTTATTAAGGTCGGGAGAGCAGTACTTC.

This clonotype showed up many times. This chain uses TRBV5-1 with TRBJ2-5, with 7 nucleotides matching TRBD2. The CDR3 spans 16 residues. Germline V gives CDR1 SGHRS, CDR2 YFSETQ. Trimming took 4 bases from V and 1 from J; bases not matched to a gene: 10. The CDR3 bases are TGCGCCAGCAGCCCCGGCCCGACTAGCTTCCAAGAGACCCAGTACTTC. It specifies CASSPGPTSFQETQYF.

The chain joins TRBV5-4 to TRBJ1-2, with D unclear. V gave up 3 bases and J gave up 6 bases, with 18 bases separating them. Per germline, CDR1 SGHNT and CDR2 YYREEE (reference sequence). The CDR3 loop spans 15 amino acids. The CDR3 DNA reads as TGTGCCAGCAGCTCGCCAATCACAGATCCCGATGGCTACACCTTC. Protein: CASSSPITDPDGYTF.

This clonotype has a count of ten or more. V gene TRBV2 combines with J gene TRBJ1-2; D is undetermined. The CDR3 length is 12 residues. The V and J ends lost 7 bases and 2 bases respectively, with 8 bases between them. Per the germline V gene, CDR1 is SNHLY and CDR2 is FYNNEI. The CDR3, as DNA: TGTGCCAGCATCGGGCGCAACTATGGCTACACCTTC. Protein product: CASIGRNYGYTF.

This clonotype was seen many times. This chain links TRBV5-4 with TRBJ2-7; TRBD1 matches 7 bases. This CDR3 is 13 amino acids long. J gave up 3 bases and V 3 bases, and 3 bases lay outside the gene matches. Germline values: CDR1 SGHNT, CDR2 YYREEE (reference sequence). This CDR3 reads CASSSTGRYEQYF. CDR3 DNA: TGTGCCAGCAGCTCGACAGGGCGCTACGAGCAGTACTTC.